These 28 T cell receptor beta chains share one sample of origin, sequenced in a study of T-cell reconstitution after alpha-beta-depleted transplantation in children. Preparation of the TCRbeta library involved a method that used unique molecular identifiers. TCRdb re-analysed the PCR reads in MiXCR, keeping a single row per CDR3 protein. The sample lists hundreds of thousands of distinct CDR3 sequences, about 10% seen once, with roughly 3.9% in the top ten. Specimen: PBMCs from the stem cell graft donor, collected from the stem cell graft. The receptors stem from a human donor who donated a stem cell graft to a child with acute myeloid leukemia.

In its sample, this clonotype was seen many times. V usage is TRBV7-9 and J usage is TRBJ1-6; TRBD1 aligns across 7 bases. This CDR3 has 15 amino acids. Germline lookup yields CDR1 SEHNR and CDR2 FQNEAQ (reference sequence). After removal of 5 bases from V and 9 bases from J, the junction contained 10 bases not matched to a gene. The CDR3 protein is CASSAIGEGASPLHF. CDR3 DNA: TGTGCCAGCAGCGCTATAGGGGAGGGGGCTTCACCCCTCCACTTT.

This clonotype has just a few counts. The V and J genes are TRBV6-1 and TRBJ1-5; TRBD1 matches at 9 bases. With 4 bases clipped from V and 6 bases from J, the junction kept 16 bases outside the gene matches. Germline V gene sequence: CDR1 MNHNS, CDR2 SASEGT. The CDR3 has 18 residues. The DNA for the CDR3 is TGTGCCAGCAGTGTTCGAATCCGGGACAGGGTGACAAGTCAGCCCCAGCATTTT. Translating it yields CASSVRIRDRVTSQPQHF.

In its sample, this clonotype was seen many times. The chain has TRBV5-1 and TRBJ2-5, with 8 bases lining up with TRBD2. The CDR3 is made up of 14 amino acids. Trimming cost V 2 bases and J 0 bases; bases outside gene matches: 0. CDR1 is SGHRS and CDR2 is YFSETQ in the germline V gene. CDR3 coding DNA: TGCGCCAGCAGCTTTAGCGGGGACCAAGAGACCCAGTACTTC. This encodes CASSFSGDQETQYF.

V usage is TRBV6-2 or TRBV6-3 and J usage is TRBJ2-7; no clear D. The CDR3 is 13 residues long. Germline loops: CDR1 MNHEY, CDR2 SVGEGT. Trimming left V 0 bases short and J 4 bases short, with 7 bases between. Written as DNA, the CDR3 is TGTGCCAGCAGTTACTCGCCTAGGTACGAGCAGTACTTC. It translates to CASSYSPRYEQYF.

The J gene is TRBJ1-2, the V gene TRBV12-3 or TRBV12-4; the D gene is possibly TRBD1 (5 bases). The CDR3 totals 15 residues. Trimming took 2 bases from V and 8 from J, leaving 18 bases between them. The DNA of the CDR3 is TGTGCCAGCAGTTTAATGCACGGGCAGGGTCACGGCTACACCTTC. It yields the protein CASSLMHGQGHGYTF.

This chain joins TRBV9 and TRBJ1-6, with D hard to call. Germline CDR1 reads SGDLS; CDR2 reads YYNGEE. This CDR3 has 12 residues. V was shortened by 2 bases and J by 7 bases, with 4 bases between the two germline ends. CDR3 amino acids: CASSVPNSPLHF. In nucleotides, the CDR3 is TGTGCCAGCAGCGTGCCAAATTCACCCCTCCACTTT.

This rearrangement joins TRBV18 to TRBJ2-1; TRBD2 agrees at 7 bases. Germline assignment: CDR1 KGHSH and CDR2 LQKENI. CDR3 length: 15 residues. Trimming cost V 3 bases and J 2 bases; bases outside gene matches: 4. The CDR3 DNA sequence: TGTGCCAGCTCACCTCTAGCGGCTACCTACAATGAGCAGTTCTTC. Amino acids: CASSPLAATYNEQFF.

This chain links TRBV29-1 with TRBJ2-3, with a possible D match to TRBD2 (5 bases). The CDR3 is 13 amino acids. Between the trimmed V and J ends, which lost 7 bases and 3 bases, there was a span of 14 bases. The germline V gene encodes CDR1 SQVTM and CDR2 ANQGSEA. CDR3 protein: CSASERGTDTQYF. CDR3 sequence (DNA): TGCAGCGCCTCAGAACGGGGAACAGATACGCAGTATTTT.

A few counts support this clonotype. The chain joins TRBV9 to TRBJ1-2; D might be TRBD1 (6 bases). Germline CDR1 reads SGDLS; CDR2 reads YYNGEE. This CDR3 has 15 residues. V was clipped by 5 bases and J by 2 bases, with 16 bases between them. The CDR3 loop is CASSRGGTGNYGYTF. The CDR3 DNA follows: TGTGCCAGCAGTAGGGGGGGAACAGGGAACTATGGCTACACCTTC.

This clonotype was found a few times. V is TRBV18 and J is TRBJ1-2; maybe TRBD1 (6 bases). The germline V gene encodes CDR1 KGHSH and CDR2 LQKENI. This CDR3 spans 14 amino acids. Trimming cost V 3 bases and J 8 bases, with 16 bases left between them. The CDR3 spells CASSPPEWTEGYTF. Here the CDR3 DNA reads TGTGCCAGCTCACCTCCAGAGTGGACAGAGGGCTACACCTTC.

This clonotype was seen only a few times. The chain has TRBV3-1 and TRBJ2-3; D is tentatively TRBD1 or TRBD2 (5 bases each). Germline V gene data show CDR1 as LGHDT and CDR2 as YNNKEL (reference sequence). Trimming took off 5 bases at V and 11 bases at J, with 11 bases between the two ends. The CDR3 covers 11 residues. In DNA, the CDR3 is TGTGCCAGCAGCTCCCGGGACGTGCAGTATTTT. Its protein is CASSSRDVQYF.

Many counts were recorded for this clonotype. V gene TRBV7-2 combines with J gene TRBJ2-3; D call uncertain. V was cut by 5 bases and J by 4 bases, with 16 bases left in between. The CDR3 runs to 15 residues. Germline V gives CDR1 SGHTA, CDR2 FQGNSA. The CDR3 DNA follows: TGTGCCAGCAGCCCAGACCCCTCAATGGCAGATACGCAGTATTTT. The encoded protein is CASSPDPSMADTQYF.

This clonotype was observed at least ten times. This chain joins TRBV5-1 and TRBJ2-7; a possible D gene is TRBD2 (6 bases). The germline V gene encodes CDR1 SGHRS and CDR2 YFSETQ. Trimming took 3 bases from V and 5 from J, leaving 12 bases between them. The CDR3 has 13 residues. The CDR3, as DNA: TGCGCCAGCAGCTCGGAGGGCTTTGACGAGCAGTACTTC. Its translation is CASSSEGFDEQYF. The full variable domain, rest sourced from reference TRBV5-1 and TRBJ2-7, is KAGVTQTPRYLIKTRGQQVTLSCSPISGHRSVSWYQQTPGQGLQFLFEYFSETQRNKGNFPGRFSGRQFSNSRSEMNVSTLELGDSALYLCASSSEGFDEQYFGPGTRLTVT.

This clonotype was observed a few times. One end of the junction does not line up with germline, which may come from a read error. The chain employs TRBV7-4 and TRBJ2-7, with D perhaps matching TRBD2 (5 bases). The CDR3 totals 15 residues. Germline lookup yields CDR1 SGHVT and CDR2 SQSDAQ. As DNA, the CDR3 is TGCGCCAGCAGCTTAGACGGGGTGGCAAATGAGGAGCAGTACTTC. Residues: CASSLDGVANEEQYF.

Many counts were recorded for this clonotype. The CDR3 DNA reads TGTGCCAGCAGTTACTCGGCGGGAGGTCGCACAGATACGCAGTATTTT. Translation gives CASSYSAGGRTDTQYF. The genes are TRBV6-5 and TRBJ2-3; 8 bases line up with TRBD2. Trimming removed 0 bases from V and 1 base from J; junction bases left unmatched: 3. Germline CDR1 reads MNHEY; CDR2 reads SVGAGI. The CDR3 spans 16 residues.

This clonotype was detected ten times or more. V usage is TRBV6-5 and J usage is TRBJ2-3; tentative D call: TRBD1 (5 bases). The ends were cut back, 3 bases at V and 4 bases at J, with 11 bases in the middle. From germline, CDR1 is MNHEY and CDR2 SVGAGI. The CDR3 totals 14 residues. The CDR3 is CASSYGARADTQYF. In DNA form, the CDR3 reads TGTGCCAGCAGTTATGGGGCCCGCGCAGATACGCAGTATTTT.

This clonotype appeared a few times. The chain carries TRBV27 and TRBJ1-1, with D perhaps TRBD1 (6 bases). Germline CDR1 and CDR2: MNHEY and SMNVEV (reference sequence). V lost 4 bases, J lost 3 bases, and 15 bases lay in between. This CDR3 comprises 15 residues. This CDR3 reads CASSSTARGDTEAFF. In DNA, the CDR3 is TGTGCCAGCAGTTCGACCGCCAGGGGTGACACTGAAGCTTTCTTT.

This clonotype was recorded many times. J is TRBJ2-2 and V is TRBV5-1, with TRBD1 matching 9 bases. Per the germline V gene, CDR1 is SGHRS and CDR2 is YFSETQ. This CDR3 comprises 15 residues. V dropped 2 bases and J dropped 6; count of bases not matched to a gene: 5. Written as DNA, the CDR3 is TGCGCCAGCAGCTTACAGGGGGCAAAATCCGGGGAGCTGTTTTTT. Its translation: CASSLQGAKSGELFF.

The table lists this clonotype with many counts. The genes are TRBV12-3 or TRBV12-4 and TRBJ2-3; 10 nucleotides line up with TRBD2. The CDR3 is 16 residues long. The J segment lost 2 bases and the V segment lost 7 bases, leaving 9 bases of the junction unmatched. The CDR3 coding sequence is TGTGCCAGCACCCAGTCTAGCGGGAGTCCCACAGATACGCAGTATTTT. Protein: CASTQSSGSPTDTQYF.

The chain is built from TRBV3-1 and TRBJ2-2; the D gene is possibly TRBD1 (5 bases). The CDR3 covers 14 residues. Germline CDR1 reads LGHDT; CDR2 reads YNNKEL (reference sequence). Trimming left V 0 bases short and J 8 bases short, with 10 bases between. The CDR3 DNA reads as TGTGCCAGCAGCCAAGACAGGGATTGGGGGGAGCTGTTTTTT. Protein product: CASSQDRDWGELFF.

This clonotype has at least ten counts. The chain employs TRBV18 and TRBJ2-4, with D possibly being TRBD2 (5 bases). Per germline, CDR1 KGHSH and CDR2 LQKENI. V was trimmed by 5 bases and J by 0 bases, leaving 11 bases between them. CDR3 length: 15 residues. CDR3 nucleotide sequence: TGTGCCAGCTCAGAAGCAAGCGGAGCCAAAAACATTCAGTACTTC. Protein sequence: CASSEASGAKNIQYF.

This clonotype was counted between two and nine times. The chain couples TRBV20-1 to TRBJ2-7; perhaps TRBD1 as D (6 bases). CDR3 length: 12 amino acids. Germline V lookup: CDR1 DFQATT, CDR2 SNEGSKA (reference sequence). V lost 4 bases, J lost 1 base, and 8 bases lay in between. The CDR3 DNA is TGCAGTGCTAACCAGGGGTCCTACGAGCAGTACTTC. Translating gives CSANQGSYEQYF.

This clonotype showed up just a few times. V and J are TRBV20-1 and TRBJ1-1, with no clear D. The CDR3 covers 13 residues. Per the germline V gene, CDR1 is DFQATT and CDR2 is SNEGSKA (reference sequence). V was clipped by 6 bases and J by 3 bases, with 14 bases between them. The CDR3 here is CSATGPPDTEAFF. For the CDR3, the DNA is TGCAGTGCAACCGGGCCCCCGGACACTGAAGCTTTCTTT.

This clonotype occurred a few times. This chain uses TRBV20-1 with TRBJ1-4; 8 bases map to TRBD1. Germline CDR1 reads DFQATT; CDR2 reads SNEGSKA (reference sequence). Trimming at V came to 0 bases and at J to 5 bases, leaving 5 bases not matched to a gene. This CDR3 has 15 amino acids. The CDR3 DNA is TGCAGTGCTAGAGATAGACAGGGGAAGAATGAAAAACTGTTTTTT. This gives the protein CSARDRQGKNEKLFF.

This rearrangement joins TRBV6-1 to TRBJ2-1, with 14 bases fitting TRBD2. There are 17 residues in the CDR3. Trimming removed 6 bases from V and 5 bases from J; junction bases left unmatched: 9. Looked up from germline, CDR1 is MNHNS and CDR2 is SASEGT. The CDR3 nucleotides are TGTGCCAGCAGGGGACTAGCGGGAGCACCTTCCCACAATGAGCAGTTCTTC. Residues: CASRGLAGAPSHNEQFF.

The table lists this clonotype with many counts. The chain recombines TRBV29-1 with TRBJ2-4; a possible D gene is TRBD2 (5 bases). Deletions cut 6 bases from V and 0 bases from J, with 12 bases between. From germline, CDR1 is SQVTM and CDR2 ANQGSEA. This CDR3 has 14 residues. Here the CDR3 reads CSVRAALAKNIQYF. The CDR3 region has the DNA TGCAGCGTGAGGGCAGCTCTAGCCAAAAACATTCAGTACTTC.

This clonotype was detected many times. J is TRBJ2-7 and V is TRBV12-3 or TRBV12-4; D could derive from TRBD1 or TRBD2 (5 bases each). The CDR3 is made up of 12 amino acids. V shed 6 bases and J shed 5 bases, with 11 bases lying between them. The CDR3 region has the DNA TGTGCCAGCAGCCCGGGACGGAACGAGCAGTACTTC. It is translated as CASSPGRNEQYF.

The genes are TRBV28 and TRBJ1-2, with no clear D. Germline values: CDR1 MDHEN, CDR2 SYDVKM. This CDR3 has 16 amino acids. V lost 2 bases and J lost 1, with 14 bases in between. CDR3 coding DNA: TGTGCCAGCAGTTTAGTTTTCACAGTTCTTAACTATGGCTACACCTTC. Protein sequence: CASSLVFTVLNYGYTF.